Below are 6 T cell receptor beta chains sequenced from a single sample in a study of T cells in Graves' hyperthyroidism and ophthalmopathy. There were TCR beta CDR3 regions amplified from RNA transcripts. TCR CDR3 regions were first amplified by RT-PCR with HTBI primers. MiXCR, applied by TCRdb to the multiplex PCR reads, yields one record per CDR3 protein. The sample has approximately 100,000 distinct CDR3 sequences, around 50% seen once. The sequenced sample consisted of blood. Source of these receptors: a man between 35 and 55 years old with Graves' hyperthyroidism.

This clonotype appeared a single time. V usage is TRBV20-1 and J usage is TRBJ2-5, with 14 bases fitting TRBD2. Losses at the gene ends were 3 bases for V and 0 bases for J; bases not matched to a gene: 3. The germline V gene encodes CDR1 DFQATT and CDR2 SNEGSKA (reference sequence). CDR3 length equals 16 residues. CDR3 region: CSASRLAGGDQETQYF. CDR3 DNA sequence: TGCAGTGCTAGTCGACTAGCGGGGGGGGACCAAGAGACCCAGTACTTC.

This clonotype was counted at least ten times. The chain recombines TRBV11-3 with TRBJ2-7; maybe TRBD2 (5 bases). Deletions cut 2 bases from V and 3 bases from J, with 11 bases between. Germline V gives CDR1 SGHNT, CDR2 YENEEA. The length of the CDR3 is 14 residues. The DNA of the CDR3 is TGTGCCAGCAGCTTAAAGGCCGGGATCTACGAGCAGTACTTC. Translated: CASSLKAGIYEQYF.

As for this clonotype: A read error may account for a junction end that differs from germline. This chain links TRBV2 with TRBJ2-2, with TRBD2 identical over 11 bases. The CDR3 totals 17 residues. From germline, CDR1 is SNHLY and CDR2 FYNNEI. CDR3 protein: CASRSLAGVTNTGELFW. CDR3 in DNA: TGTGCCAGCAGGTCACTAGCGGGGGTAACGAACACCGGGGAGCTGTTTTGG.

This clonotype has at least ten counts. The chain links TRBV7-9 to TRBJ1-2, with D perhaps matching TRBD1 (5 bases). CDR3 size: 13 residues. The germline V and J ends were trimmed by 3 bases and 0 bases, with 5 bases remaining between them. Germline V gene lookup returns CDR1 SEHNR and CDR2 FQNEAQ (reference sequence). CDR3 sequence: CASSLTANYGYTF. The CDR3, as DNA: TGTGCCAGCAGCTTGACAGCTAACTATGGCTACACCTTC.

The rearrangement uses TRBV5-1 and TRBJ2-7; TRBD1 aligns across 7 bases. V was clipped by 5 bases and J by 2 bases; unmatched bases: 1. Germline CDR1 and CDR2: SGHRS and YFSETQ. This CDR3 has 12 residues. The CDR3 DNA reads as TGCGCCAGCAGGGGGACAGCCTACGAGCAGTACTTC. Its protein product is CASRGTAYEQYF.

The chain combines TRBV29-1 with TRBJ2-7, with 9 bases matching TRBD1. CDR1 SQVTM and CDR2 ANQGSEA come from the germline V gene. The V gene end was trimmed by 3 bases and the J gene end by 4 bases; junction bases not matched to a gene: 4. The CDR3 loop spans 13 amino acids. The CDR3 nucleotides are TGCAGCGTTGATGGACAGGGGCCTTACGAGCAGTACTTC. Translation gives CSVDGQGPYEQYF.